These 21 T cell receptor beta chains originate from one sample sequenced in a study of shared clonotypes between healthy human individuals. Profiled with immunoSEQ multiplex PCR; TCRdb holds only in-frame clones, not every one. The sample yields around 980,000 clones, roughly 74% seen once. The sequencing input was memory CD4+ T cells from PBMCs. Subset: CD45RA-negative fraction. The receptor source for this set is a man aged 18 to 35 in good health. Some clones in this sample may be carry-over from other donors' samples.

This clone was counted a single time. The chain couples TRBV28 to TRBJ1-4, with D tentatively TRBD1 (5 bases). CDR3 length: 15 residues. V lost 6 bases and J lost 6, with 17 bases in between. Looked up from germline, CDR1 is MDHEN and CDR2 is SYDVKM. CDR3 sequence: CASRGMRGTHEKLFF. The CDR3 nucleotides are TGTGCCAGCAGGGGGATGAGGGGTACTCATGAAAAACTGTTTTTT.

This clone has a handful of counts. The chain carries TRBV18 and TRBJ2-3, with 9 bases lining up with TRBD1. The CDR3 runs 17 residues. Germline values: CDR1 KGHSH, CDR2 LQKENI. With 2 bases clipped from V and 0 bases from J, the junction kept 6 bases outside the gene matches. DNA of the CDR3: TGTGCCAGCTCACCATCCCTTGGACAGGGGAGCACAGATACGCAGTATTTT. Amino acids: CASSPSLGQGSTDTQYF.

As for this clone: The sample has other DNA sequences that encode this CDR3 too. This chain joins TRBV6-6 and TRBJ2-7, with D possibly TRBD2 on 6 matching bases. CDR3 length: 16 amino acids. Germline V gene lookup returns CDR1 MNHNY and CDR2 SVGAGI (reference sequence). V shed 6 bases and J shed 3 bases, with 21 bases lying between them. CDR3 DNA: TGTGCCAGCAGGCACGCCCCGGGACTGGCAGGCTACGAGCAGTACTTC. Translated: CASRHAPGLAGYEQYF.

The J gene is TRBJ1-4, the V gene TRBV27, with TRBD1 matching 8 bases. Germline CDR1 reads MNHEY; CDR2 reads SMNVEV (reference sequence). The V gene end was trimmed by 8 bases and the J gene end by 5 bases; junction bases not matched to a gene: 13. The CDR3 spans 16 residues. In nucleotides, the CDR3 is TGTGCCAGCGGGGACAGGTCTCCCGGGGGGAATGAAAAACTGTTTTTT. This translates into CASGDRSPGGNEKLFF. Using reference TRBV27 and TRBJ1-4 for the parts outside the CDR3, the full variable domain is EAQVTQNPRYLITVTGKKLTVTCSQNMNHEYMSWYRQDPGLGLRQIYYSMNVEVTDKGDVPEGYKVSRKEKRNFPLILESPSPNQTSLYFCASGDRSPGGNEKLFFGSGTQLSVL.

Comments on this clone: A single base separates this from a much larger clone, so it may be a read error. Other DNA sequences from this sample encode an identical CDR3 as well. This chain uses TRBV14 with TRBJ2-7; TRBD2 matches 8 bases. Germline-derived CDR1 and CDR2 are SGHDN and FVKESK. The CDR3 runs to 18 residues. For the CDR3, the DNA is TGTGCCAGCAGCCGGACTACGGTTCGGGGGGGTGGTACCTACGAGCAGTACTTT. This encodes CASSRTTVRGGGTYEQYF. Variable domain in full (rest from reference TRBV14 and TRBJ2-7): EAGVTQFPSHSVIEKGQTVTLRCDPISGHDNLYWYRRVMGKEIKFLLHFVKESKQDESGMPNNRFLAERTGGTYSTLKVQPAELEDSGVYFCASSRTTVRGGGTYEQYFGPGTRLTVT.

The V call is TRBV5-4, the J call TRBJ2-7; TRBD2 is a possible D gene (6 bases). Trimming stripped 3 bases from V and 4 bases from J, with 11 bases between. Germline CDR1 reads SGHNT; CDR2 reads YYREEE (reference sequence). The CDR3 totals 13 residues. The CDR3 here is CASSSGLLYEQYF. As DNA, the CDR3 is TGTGCCAGCAGCTCGGGACTCCTATACGAGCAGTACTTC. The whole variable domain, remainder taken from reference TRBV5-4 and TRBJ2-7, is ETGVTQSPTHLIKTRGQQVTLRCSSQSGHNTVSWYQQALGQGPQFIFQYYREEENGRGNFPPRFSGLQFPNYSSELNVNALELDDSALYLCASSSGLLYEQYFGPGTRLTVT.

Only one count was recorded for this clone. The chain joins TRBV5-1 to TRBJ1-4; D gene uncertain. The germline V gene has CDR1 SGHRS and CDR2 YFSETQ. Between the trimmed V and J ends, which lost 2 bases and 4 bases, there was a span of 9 bases. The length of the CDR3 is 14 residues. The CDR3 DNA is TGCGCCAGCAGCTTTCAGTCAAATAATGAAAAACTGTTTTTT. Its translation: CASSFQSNNEKLFF. Together with reference TRBV5-1 and TRBJ1-4, the CDR3 gives the full variable domain: KAGVTQTPRYLIKTRGQQVTLSCSPISGHRSVSWYQQTPGQGLQFLFEYFSETQRNKGNFPGRFSGRQFSNSRSEMNVSTLELGDSALYLCASSFQSNNEKLFFGSGTQLSVL.

In the case of this clone: Just one base apart from a much larger clone, this may be a read error. The chain employs TRBV30 and TRBJ1-2, with TRBD1 identical over 8 bases. Germline assignment: CDR1 GTSNPN and CDR2 SVGIG (reference sequence). The CDR3 spans 13 residues. Here the CDR3 reads CAWSINGQGKHAF. In DNA, the CDR3 is TGTGCCTGGAGTATCAACGGACAGGGTAAACACGCCTTC.

This clone was seen only a few times. The CDR3 DNA follows: TGCGCCAGCAGCCAAGTGGGACAGGGGCCCATGAACACTGAAGCTTTCTTT. This translates into CASSQVGQGPMNTEAFF. The rearrangement uses TRBV4-1 and TRBJ1-1, with 10 positions matching TRBD1. This CDR3 spans 17 amino acids. Germline V gives CDR1 MGHRA, CDR2 YSYEKL. The V gene end was trimmed by 1 base and the J gene end by 0 bases; junction bases not matched to a gene: 5.

Of note for this clone: Other DNA sequences within the sample encode an identical CDR3. The chain carries TRBV6-5 and TRBJ1-3, with a tentative D call TRBD1 (5 bases). Germline values: CDR1 MNHEY, CDR2 SVGAGI. This CDR3 has 14 amino acids. Trimming took off 0 bases at V and 4 bases at J, with 7 bases between the two ends. CDR3 loop: CASSYSGEGNTIYF. CDR3 in DNA: TGTGCCAGCAGTTACTCGGGGGAAGGAAACACCATATATTTT.

This chain joins TRBV10-3 and TRBJ2-7; 9 nucleotides line up with TRBD2. After removal of 5 bases from V and 1 base from J, the junction contained 3 bases not matched to a gene. CDR1 ENHRY and CDR2 SYGVKD come from the germline V gene. This CDR3 has 14 amino acids. DNA of the CDR3: TGTGCCATCAGTTTAGCGGGAGCTTCCTACGAGCAGTACTTC. Residues: CAISLAGASYEQYF.

This sequence joins TRBV25-1 and TRBJ2-7; 9 nucleotides align to TRBD2. V trimming: 7 bases; J trimming: 5 bases; junction bases outside the gene matches: 9. CDR3 length: 14 amino acids. The germline CDR1 and CDR2 sequences are MGHDK and SYGVNS. CDR3 nucleotide sequence: TGTGCCAGCATCCGATCCGGGACTAGCAACGAGCAGTACTTC. It codes for CASIRSGTSNEQYF.

Regarding this clone: This sample includes further DNA sequences coding for the same CDR3. The rearrangement uses TRBV28 and TRBJ2-2; 9 bases match TRBD2. Germline CDR1 and CDR2: MDHEN and SYDVKM. V lost 6 bases to trimming and J lost 2 bases; unmatched junction nucleotides: 13. CDR3 length equals 18 residues. Here the CDR3 reads CASSLRLDSGGNTGELFF. CDR3 bases: TGTGCCAGCAGCTTACGCCTAGATAGCGGGGGAAACACCGGGGAGCTGTTTTTT.

Notes on this clone: Distinct nucleotide sequences in the sample also encode this CDR3. The V gene is TRBV5-1, the J gene TRBJ2-7; 12 nucleotides line up with TRBD2. V lost 0 bases to trimming and J lost 2 bases; unmatched junction nucleotides: 0. Germline CDR1 reads SGHRS; CDR2 reads YFSETQ. The CDR3 is 15 residues long. CDR3 bases: TGCGCCAGCAGCTTGGGGACTAGCGGGGCCTACGAGCAGTACTTC. Translated, it gives CASSLGTSGAYEQYF.

This clone has more than one count but fewer than ten. The rearrangement links TRBV20-1 to TRBJ2-5; no reliable D call. V was cut by 4 bases and J by 5 bases, with 8 bases left in between. Germline values: CDR1 DFQATT, CDR2 SNEGSKA (reference sequence). The CDR3 extends over 11 amino acids. As DNA, the CDR3 is TGCAGTGCTACGAACCCGGAGACCCAGTACTTC. Translating it yields CSATNPETQYF.

V usage is TRBV7-6 and J usage is TRBJ1-4; D might be TRBD1 (5 bases). The CDR3 length is 15 residues. V was trimmed by 3 bases and J by 13 bases, leaving 21 bases between them. Germline V gene data show CDR1 as SGHVS and CDR2 as FNYEAQ. The CDR3 is CASSFSGTTGRGLFF. CDR3 sequence (DNA): TGTGCCAGCAGCTTTTCCGGAACCACGGGGCGGGGACTGTTTTTT. Full variable domain (outside the CDR3, taken from reference TRBV7-6 and TRBJ1-4): GAGVSQSPRYKVTKRGQDVALRCDPISGHVSLYWYRQALGQGPEFLTYFNYEAQQDKSGLPNDRFSAERPEGSISTLTIQRTEQRDSAMYRCASSFSGTTGRGLFFGSGTQLSVL.

On this clone: This sample also contains other DNA sequences that code for the same CDR3. The chain combines TRBV4-2 with TRBJ2-3; maybe TRBD2 (6 bases). Trimming shortened V by 3 bases and J by 0 bases, and 13 bases separated the two germline ends. The CDR3 totals 16 residues. The germline V gene has CDR1 LGHNA and CDR2 YNFKEQ. CDR3 sequence: CASSHALAPSTDTQYF. In DNA, the CDR3 is TGTGCCAGCAGCCACGCGCTAGCGCCTAGCACAGATACGCAGTATTTT.

V is TRBV7-3 and J is TRBJ1-2, with D uncertain. Trimming took off 3 bases at V and 6 bases at J, with 20 bases between the two ends. This CDR3 has 16 residues. The germline gives CDR1 SGHTA, CDR2 FQGTGA. The CDR3 sequence is CASSLGGMVGPDGYTF. The CDR3, as DNA: TGTGCCAGCAGCTTGGGAGGGATGGTAGGCCCGGATGGCTACACCTTC.

The rearrangement joins TRBV6-6 to TRBJ1-2, with TRBD1 as a possible D gene (6 bases). The CDR3 contains 16 residues. Looked up from germline, CDR1 is MNHNY and CDR2 is SVGAGI (reference sequence). V was pared by 2 bases and J by 4 bases, with 17 bases between. CDR3 nucleotides: TGTGCCAGCAGTTACGAAGGTGGCAGGGGTAGCTATGGCTACACCTTC. Protein product: CASSYEGGRGSYGYTF.

The V and J genes are TRBV5-1 and TRBJ1-2; a possible D gene is TRBD1 (6 bases). Per the germline V gene, CDR1 is SGHRS and CDR2 is YFSETQ. The V and J ends lost 0 bases and 2 bases respectively, with 20 bases between them. The CDR3 spans 18 residues. CDR3 sequence (DNA): TGCGCCAGCAGCTTGGATCCCGGGGGCGCAAGGAGGAACTATGGCTACACCTTC. This sequence encodes CASSLDPGGARRNYGYTF.

V usage is TRBV6-5 and J usage is TRBJ2-7; maybe TRBD2 (5 bases). The CDR3 contains 15 residues. V lost 6 bases and J 2 bases, leaving 17 bases between the germline ends. Germline V gene lookup returns CDR1 MNHEY and CDR2 SVGAGI. This chain's CDR3 is CASSLYSGAAYEQYF. The CDR3 region has the DNA TGTGCCAGCAGCCTATACAGCGGAGCGGCCTACGAGCAGTACTTC.